These T cell receptor beta chains were read from a single sample in a study of blood T cell repertoires in COVID-19. Clones were read by immunoSEQ multiplex PCR, and TCRdb kept only the in-frame ones, dropping some. The data contain around 370,000 clones, almost 90% of them seen just once; the ten biggest clones take up roughly 6.8%. Sequenced material: peripheral blood. The source of these receptors is a man between 18 and 35 years old with active or convalescent COVID-19. Each CDR3 is given with its conserved first and last residue. A D gene is named only where the DNA matches it firmly. The size field is filled for only some rows; it gives once, few, many or a size class.

clone size: -
D gene: -
V gene: TRBV28
CDR3 length: 16
J gene: TRBJ1-4
CDR3 DNA: TGTGCCAGCAGTTTGACGGGTCGACTTCTTAATGAAAAACTGTTTTTT
CDR3 protein: CASSLTGRLLNEKLFF

clone size: -
D gene: -
V gene: TRBV4-3
CDR3 length: 16
J gene: TRBJ2-5
CDR3 DNA: TGCGCCAGCAGCCAAGTCGGCGGGGACCTCCAAGAGACCCAGTACTTC
CDR3 protein: CASSQVGGDLQETQYF

clone size: -
D gene: -
V gene: TRBV6-5
CDR3 length: 12
J gene: TRBJ2-7
CDR3 DNA: TGTGCCAGCAGTTACTTTCAGTCCGAGCAGTACTTC
CDR3 protein: CASSYFQSEQYF

clone size: -
D gene: -
V gene: TRBV13
CDR3 length: 14
J gene: TRBJ2-7
CDR3 DNA: TGTGCCAGCAGCTTAGGTCCGAGGATCGACGAGCAGTACTTC
CDR3 protein: CASSLGPRIDEQYF

clone size: -
D gene: -
V gene: TRBV9
CDR3 length: 15
J gene: TRBJ1-2
CDR3 DNA: TGTGCCAGCAGCGTAGCGGGTTACCAGGGATATGGCTACACCTTC
CDR3 protein: CASSVAGYQGYGYTF

clone size: -
D gene: -
V gene: TRBV28
CDR3 length: 14
J gene: TRBJ2-2
CDR3 DNA: TGTGCCAGCAGTTTAACGGGATCCACCGGGGAGCTGTTTTTT
CDR3 protein: CASSLTGSTGELFF

clone size: once
D gene: TRBD2
V gene: TRBV4-3
CDR3 length: 18
J gene: TRBJ2-2
CDR3 DNA: TGCGCCAGCAGCCAAGCTAGGACTAGCGGTTACCTTACCGGGGAGCTGTTTTTT
CDR3 protein: CASSQARTSGYLTGELFF

clone size: -
D gene: TRBD2
V gene: TRBV19
CDR3 length: 14
J gene: TRBJ2-2
CDR3 DNA: TGTGCCAGTAGTCCTAGCGGGAGTTCCGGGGAGCTGTTTTTT
CDR3 protein: CASSPSGSSGELFF

clone size: -
D gene: -
V gene: TRBV18
CDR3 length: 16
J gene: TRBJ2-3
CDR3 DNA: TGTGCCAGCTCACCACGACAATCAGGGAGCACAGATACGCAGTATTTT
CDR3 protein: CASSPRQSGSTDTQYF

clone size: -
D gene: TRBD2
V gene: TRBV5-1
CDR3 length: 16
J gene: TRBJ2-2
CDR3 DNA: TGCGCCAGCAGCTACCGGACTAGCGGGAACACCGGGGAGCTGTTTTTT
CDR3 protein: CASSYRTSGNTGELFF

clone size: -
D gene: -
V gene: TRBV29-1
CDR3 length: 12
J gene: TRBJ1-1
CDR3 DNA: TGCAGCGCCAGGCGGGGCGTCACTGAAGCTTTCTTT
CDR3 protein: CSARRGVTEAFF

clone size: once
D gene: TRBD2
V gene: TRBV6-2/TRBV6-3
CDR3 length: 15
J gene: TRBJ2-1
CDR3 DNA: TGTGCCAGCAGTTACGTCGCGGGAGCCAACAATGAGCAGTTCTTC
CDR3 protein: CASSYVAGANNEQFF

clone size: -
D gene: TRBD1
V gene: TRBV6-6
CDR3 length: 15
J gene: TRBJ2-1
CDR3 DNA: TGTGCCAGCAGTTACCTCGGGACAGGAAACAATGAGCAGTTCTTC
CDR3 protein: CASSYLGTGNNEQFF

clone size: -
D gene: TRBD1
V gene: TRBV7-9
CDR3 length: 15
J gene: TRBJ2-1
CDR3 DNA: TGTGCCAGCAGACAGACGGACAGGGCCTACAATGAGCAGTTCTTC
CDR3 protein: CASRQTDRAYNEQFF

clone size: -
D gene: TRBD1
V gene: TRBV7-9
CDR3 length: 15
J gene: TRBJ1-5
CDR3 DNA: TGTGCCAGCAGCTTAGGACAGGGGGCGCGTCAGCCCCAGCATTTT
CDR3 protein: CASSLGQGARQPQHF

clone size: -
D gene: TRBD1
V gene: TRBV9
CDR3 length: 13
J gene: TRBJ1-1
CDR3 DNA: TGTGCCAGCAGCGTGTCAGGGGGAACTGAAGCTTTCTTT
CDR3 protein: CASSVSGGTEAFF

clone size: -
D gene: -
V gene: TRBV14
CDR3 length: 15
J gene: TRBJ2-1
CDR3 DNA: TGTGCCAGCAGCCGCGGCGGGGATGCCTACAATGAGCAGTTCTTC
CDR3 protein: CASSRGGDAYNEQFF

clone size: -
D gene: -
V gene: TRBV2
CDR3 length: 13
J gene: TRBJ2-6
CDR3 DNA: TGTGCCAGCAGCGGGGATCAGGCCAACGTGCTGACTTTC
CDR3 protein: CASSGDQANVLTF

clone size: -
D gene: -
V gene: TRBV4-1
CDR3 length: 12
J gene: TRBJ2-5
CDR3 DNA: TGCGCCAGCGGGGCACCAAGGGAGACCCAGTACTTC
CDR3 protein: CASGAPRETQYF

clone size: -
D gene: -
V gene: TRBV5-5
CDR3 length: 15
J gene: TRBJ1-4
CDR3 DNA: TGTGCCAGCAGCTTGCCGGGACAAGCTAATGAAAAACTGTTTTTT
CDR3 protein: CASSLPGQANEKLFF

clone size: -
D gene: TRBD1
V gene: TRBV19
CDR3 length: 14
J gene: TRBJ2-2
CDR3 DNA: TGTGCCAGTATCCGACAGGGGGTCGCCGGGGAGCTGTTTTTT
CDR3 protein: CASIRQGVAGELFF

clone size: -
D gene: TRBD1
V gene: TRBV3-1/TRBV3-2
CDR3 length: 18
J gene: TRBJ1-5
CDR3 DNA: TGTGCCAGCAGCCCGGGTTGTGGGACAGGCGATAGCAATCAGCCCCAGCATTTT
CDR3 protein: CASSPGCGTGDSNQPQHF

clone size: -
D gene: -
V gene: TRBV5-4
CDR3 length: 15
J gene: TRBJ2-3
CDR3 DNA: TGTGCCAGCAGCTTGGGATCCAGGCGATCAGATACGCAGTATTTT
CDR3 protein: CASSLGSRRSDTQYF

clone size: once
D gene: TRBD2
V gene: TRBV3-1/TRBV3-2
CDR3 length: 17
J gene: TRBJ2-1
CDR3 DNA: TGTGCCAGCAGCCAATCGGGGGGACTAGCGGGAGCGTATGAGCAGTTCTTC
CDR3 protein: CASSQSGGLAGAYEQFF

clone size: -
D gene: TRBD2
V gene: TRBV7-2
CDR3 length: 16
J gene: TRBJ2-2
CDR3 DNA: TGTGCCAGCAGCTCTGGGACTAGCGGGGGGGCCGGGGAGCTGTTTTTT
CDR3 protein: CASSSGTSGGAGELFF

clone size: -
D gene: -
V gene: TRBV6-5
CDR3 length: 15
J gene: TRBJ2-1
CDR3 DNA: TGTGCCAGCAGTTACGCGTTTGGGAGTATCAATGAGCAGTTCTTC
CDR3 protein: CASSYAFGSINEQFF

clone size: -
D gene: -
V gene: TRBV6-5
CDR3 length: 13
J gene: TRBJ2-7
CDR3 DNA: TGTGCCAGCAGTTATGGCAGGTTGTACGAGCAGTACTTC
CDR3 protein: CASSYGRLYEQYF

clone size: -
D gene: -
V gene: TRBV27
CDR3 length: 14
J gene: TRBJ2-1
CDR3 DNA: TGTGCCAGCAGTTTAAGTGGAGCTTACAATGAGCAGTTCTTC
CDR3 protein: CASSLSGAYNEQFF

clone size: -
D gene: TRBD2
V gene: TRBV7-2
CDR3 length: 12
J gene: TRBJ2-1
CDR3 DNA: TGTGCCAGCAGCTTAGTAGCGGGGGTGTGGTTCTTC
CDR3 protein: CASSLVAGVWFF

clone size: -
D gene: TRBD2
V gene: TRBV18
CDR3 length: 15
J gene: TRBJ2-1
CDR3 DNA: TGTGCCAGCTCAGCGCCGGGCGGGGGTTACAATGAGCAGTTCTTC
CDR3 protein: CASSAPGGGYNEQFF

clone size: once
D gene: -
V gene: TRBV11-2
CDR3 length: 14
J gene: TRBJ2-7
CDR3 DNA: TGTGCCAGCAGCTTAGAGGGGGCGCGCTACGAGCAGTACTTC
CDR3 protein: CASSLEGARYEQYF

clone size: -
D gene: -
V gene: TRBV13
CDR3 length: 15
J gene: TRBJ1-5
CDR3 DNA: TGTGCCAGCAGCTTGGGGGGGGTCCGCAATCAGCCCCAGCATTTT
CDR3 protein: CASSLGGVRNQPQHF

clone size: once
D gene: TRBD2
V gene: TRBV28
CDR3 length: 14
J gene: TRBJ2-3
CDR3 DNA: TGTGCCAGCAGTTTAGCCGGTCTAGCGGGGACGCAGTATTTT
CDR3 protein: CASSLAGLAGTQYF

clone size: -
D gene: -
V gene: TRBV7-9
CDR3 length: 14
J gene: TRBJ2-1
CDR3 DNA: TGTGCCAGCAGCAATCCGACTAGACCCAATGAGCAGTTCTTC
CDR3 protein: CASSNPTRPNEQFF

clone size: -
D gene: TRBD1
V gene: TRBV10-1
CDR3 length: 20
J gene: TRBJ1-5
CDR3 DNA: TGCGCCAGCAGTGTAATTGCGGACAGGGGGTCTCGCTATAGCAATCAGCCCCAGCATTTT
CDR3 protein: CASSVIADRGSRYSNQPQHF

clone size: -
D gene: TRBD2
V gene: TRBV4-3
CDR3 length: 14
J gene: TRBJ2-5
CDR3 DNA: TGCGCCAGCAGCCAAGGGCCGGGACTAGCGGGGACATACTTC
CDR3 protein: CASSQGPGLAGTYF

clone size: -
D gene: -
V gene: TRBV27
CDR3 length: 15
J gene: TRBJ1-3
CDR3 DNA: TGTGCCAGCAGTTTATCGAAGGGGGCTGGAAACACCATATATTTT
CDR3 protein: CASSLSKGAGNTIYF

clone size: once
D gene: TRBD1
V gene: TRBV19
CDR3 length: 17
J gene: TRBJ2-6
CDR3 DNA: TGTGCCAGTAGTACAGATTTTACAGGGGCTGGGGCCAACGTGCTGACTTTC
CDR3 protein: CASSTDFTGAGANVLTF

clone size: -
D gene: -
V gene: TRBV2
CDR3 length: 17
J gene: TRBJ1-5
CDR3 DNA: TGTGCCAGCAGTGAAGCGCGGGGTCGGGGGGGCAATCAGCCCCAGCATTTT
CDR3 protein: CASSEARGRGGNQPQHF

clone size: -
D gene: -
V gene: TRBV4-3
CDR3 length: 16
J gene: TRBJ2-1
CDR3 DNA: TGCGCCAGCAGCCAAGGTCGGATGGGGGGGCTTGATGAGCAGTTCTTC
CDR3 protein: CASSQGRMGGLDEQFF

clone size: once
D gene: TRBD1
V gene: TRBV6-6
CDR3 length: 13
J gene: TRBJ2-5
CDR3 DNA: TGTGCCAGCAGTAGGGGGCTCCAAGAGACCCAGTACTTC
CDR3 protein: CASSRGLQETQYF

clone size: once
D gene: TRBD2
V gene: TRBV29-1
CDR3 length: 14
J gene: TRBJ2-1
CDR3 DNA: TGCAGCACCCGGGGACTAGCGGGCAACAATGAGCAGTTCTTC
CDR3 protein: CSTRGLAGNNEQFF

clone size: -
D gene: TRBD2
V gene: TRBV4-3
CDR3 length: 17
J gene: TRBJ2-1
CDR3 DNA: TGCGCCAGCAGCCAAGATTCACTAGCGGGAGTAGGGAGTGAGCAGTTCTTC
CDR3 protein: CASSQDSLAGVGSEQFF

clone size: -
D gene: -
V gene: TRBV7-2
CDR3 length: 13
J gene: TRBJ1-6
CDR3 DNA: TGTGCCAGCAGCGCGACTTATAATTCACCCCTCCACTTT
CDR3 protein: CASSATYNSPLHF

clone size: -
D gene: -
V gene: TRBV11-2
CDR3 length: 11
J gene: TRBJ2-7
CDR3 DNA: TGTGCCAGCAGCCTCGTGTACGAGCAGTACTTC
CDR3 protein: CASSLVYEQYF

clone size: -
D gene: TRBD1
V gene: TRBV18
CDR3 length: 18
J gene: TRBJ1-3
CDR3 DNA: TGTGCCAGCTCACCGAAATCGGGACAGTCGATCTCTGGAAACACCATATATTTT
CDR3 protein: CASSPKSGQSISGNTIYF

clone size: -
D gene: -
V gene: TRBV28
CDR3 length: 14
J gene: TRBJ1-1
CDR3 DNA: TGTGCCAGCAGTTTCGGCAGGCTGAACACTGAAGCTTTCTTT
CDR3 protein: CASSFGRLNTEAFF

clone size: -
D gene: TRBD2
V gene: TRBV5-1
CDR3 length: 15
J gene: TRBJ2-3
CDR3 DNA: TGCGCCAGCAGCTTGGATGGCGGGGGACCAGATACGCAGTATTTT
CDR3 protein: CASSLDGGGPDTQYF

clone size: -
D gene: TRBD1
V gene: TRBV11-2
CDR3 length: 15
J gene: TRBJ1-1
CDR3 DNA: TGTGCCAGCAGCTTTTTTGGACAGGGGGCTGCTGAAGCTTTCTTT
CDR3 protein: CASSFFGQGAAEAFF

clone size: -
D gene: TRBD2
V gene: TRBV3-1/TRBV3-2
CDR3 length: 15
J gene: TRBJ2-1
CDR3 DNA: TGTGCCAGCAGCCAGTCAGCGGGAGGGCCTTATGAGCAGTTCTTC
CDR3 protein: CASSQSAGGPYEQFF

clone size: -
D gene: -
V gene: TRBV12-3/TRBV12-4
CDR3 length: 13
J gene: TRBJ1-1
CDR3 DNA: TGTGCCAGCAGTTTATGGCAGGGGACTGAAGCTTTCTTT
CDR3 protein: CASSLWQGTEAFF

clone size: -
D gene: -
V gene: TRBV6-5
CDR3 length: 13
J gene: TRBJ1-2
CDR3 DNA: TGTGCCAGCAGTTTACGGGATAACTATGGCTACACCTTC
CDR3 protein: CASSLRDNYGYTF

clone size: -
D gene: TRBD2
V gene: TRBV3-1/TRBV3-2
CDR3 length: 16
J gene: TRBJ2-1
CDR3 DNA: TGTGCCAGCAGCCAAGATTCGCGGGGGAGCTACAATGAGCAGTTCTTC
CDR3 protein: CASSQDSRGSYNEQFF